This TCR beta chain was sequenced in a study of tumor-infiltrating lymphocytes in primary liver carcinoma. Study as a whole: Patients were men and women aged 30 to 69 years. Study conclusions and caveats: Tumor tissue displayed a significantly greater top-250-clone fraction than blood (p = 0.039). Paired tumor-adjacent and tumor-blood samples overlapped less than tumor region pairs did.

Germline CDR1 SQVTM, CDR2 ANQGSEA. CDR3 length equals 15 residues. Concerning this clonotype: The antigen remains unidentified. This may come from a read error, since a much larger clone is one base off.

Taking about 20-31 mg of unsorted bulk tissue, the authors co-extracted RNA and DNA. Patients had primary liver carcinoma treated by surgical resection. TCR beta cDNA was reverse-transcribed from about 500 ng of total RNA. The reaction used a constant-region primer and ProtoScript II reverse transcriptase. The TCR beta library was amplified through three nested multiplex PCR rounds in a modified ARM-PCR procedure. PCR rounds one and two used TRBV1-TRBV30 forward primers with a C-beta reverse primer for approximately 11 cycles each. One entry per CDR3 protein results from TCRdb running MiXCR on the multiplex PCR reads. This sample has approximately 88,000 distinct CDR3 sequences, with around 68% found just once.

Sequencing input: tumor-adjacent normal liver tissue. The receptor's source is a middle-aged man with primary liver carcinoma and hepatitis B virus infection. The V gene is TRBV29-1, the J gene TRBJ2-2; a weak D match, TRBD2 (7 bases). The CDR3 coding sequence is TGCAGCGTAGGGGGGGGGCAGCAGAACACCGGGAAGCTGTTTTTT. This codes for CSVGGGQQNTGKLFF.